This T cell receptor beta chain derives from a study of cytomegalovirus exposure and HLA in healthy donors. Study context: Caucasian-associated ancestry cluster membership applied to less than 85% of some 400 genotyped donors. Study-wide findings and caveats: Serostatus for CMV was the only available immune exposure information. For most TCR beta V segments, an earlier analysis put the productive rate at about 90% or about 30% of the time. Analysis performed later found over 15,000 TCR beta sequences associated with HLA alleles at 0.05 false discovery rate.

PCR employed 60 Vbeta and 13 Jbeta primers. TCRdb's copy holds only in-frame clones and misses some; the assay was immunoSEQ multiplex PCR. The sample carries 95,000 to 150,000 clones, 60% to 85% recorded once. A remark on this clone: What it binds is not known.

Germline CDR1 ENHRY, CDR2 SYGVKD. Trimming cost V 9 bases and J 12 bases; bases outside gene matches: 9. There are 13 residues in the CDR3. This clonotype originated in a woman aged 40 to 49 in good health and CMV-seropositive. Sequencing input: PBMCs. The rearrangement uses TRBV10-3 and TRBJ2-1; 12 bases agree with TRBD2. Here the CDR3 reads CAIGTSGSVGQFF. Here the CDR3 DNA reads TGTGCCATAGGGACTAGCGGGTCCGTTGGGCAGTTCTTC.